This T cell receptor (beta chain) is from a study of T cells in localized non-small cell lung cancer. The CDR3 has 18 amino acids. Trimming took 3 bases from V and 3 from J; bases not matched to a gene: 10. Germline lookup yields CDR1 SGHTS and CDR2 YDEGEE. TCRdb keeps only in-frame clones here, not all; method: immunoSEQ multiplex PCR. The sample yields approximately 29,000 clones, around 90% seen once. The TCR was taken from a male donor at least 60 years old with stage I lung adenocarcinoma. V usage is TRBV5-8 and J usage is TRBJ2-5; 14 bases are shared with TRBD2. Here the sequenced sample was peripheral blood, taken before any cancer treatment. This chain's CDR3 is CASSSVETSGGAKETQYF. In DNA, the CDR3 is TGTGCCAGCAGCTCCGTTGAGACTAGCGGGGGGGCCAAAGAGACCCAGTACTTC.